This section outlines one T cell receptor beta chain sequence together with its context. The data stem from a study of OX40 agonist ivuxolimab in advanced cancers. For the study at large: People in dose escalation had one of these cancers: hepatocellular carcinoma, melanoma, renal cell or head and neck cancer.

Per the germline V gene, CDR1 is MNHEY and CDR2 is SVGAGI. This CDR3 spans 13 amino acids. Trimming left V 6 bases short and J 5 bases short, with 11 bases between. Some clones are missing from TCRdb's copy, which holds only in-frame ones; the method was immunoSEQ multiplex PCR. Here the sample spans over 100,000 clones, about nine tenths being singletons. Exclusion of a patient followed from autoimmune disease history or systemic immunosuppression. The material was CD4+ or CD8+ T cells sorted from blood, obtained in a trial of the OX40 agonist ivuxolimab. The receptor's source is an adult with an advanced solid tumor such as melanoma, head and neck, liver or kidney cancer. The chain employs TRBV6-5 and TRBJ1-5; weak D call: TRBD1 (6 bases). As DNA, the CDR3 is TGTGCCAGCAGCAGGACAGCTGATCAGCCCCAGCATTTT. Translating it yields CASSRTADQPQHF.